This TCR beta chain stems from a study of identical twins. Whole-study results and caveats: Conclusions relied on cross-sectional statistical analysis, not following the same donors. For cord blood, abundant beta clonotypes had fewer insertions, unlike memory repertoires, which showed none.

TCRdb itself ran the 5' RACE reads through MiXCR, one entry per CDR3 protein. The data show 250,000 to 350,000 distinct CDR3 sequences, just under 9.5% seen once. Germline CDR1 is SEHNR and CDR2 is FQNEAQ (reference sequence). Trimming shortened V by 3 bases and J by 0 bases, and 12 bases separated the two germline ends. This CDR3 comprises 16 residues. About this clonotype: Its antigen is currently unknown.

These same records also appear under a second study, on yellow fever vaccine responses in identical twins.

The sequenced sample was CD8+ T cells sorted from blood. The genes are TRBV7-9 and TRBJ1-5; maybe TRBD1 (6 bases). The TCR originated in a woman between 18 and 29 years old in good health. CDR3 amino acids: CASSFEAGASNQPQHF. For the CDR3, the DNA is TGTGCCAGCAGCTTCGAGGCAGGGGCTAGCAATCAGCCCCAGCATTTT.